This T cell receptor beta chain was documented in a study of monozygotic twins with inflammatory bowel disease. Each TCR library consumed around 3.5 ug of total RNA. Incorporation of UMIs carrying a 6-nucleotide sample barcode was performed by template switching. TCRdb re-called the 5' RACE reads and shows each CDR3 protein once, DNA omitted. The sample has more than 85,000 distinct CDR3 sequences, and its top ten clones hold around 12%. The CDR3 is 13 amino acids. Germline loops: CDR1 SQVTM, CDR2 ANQGSEA. The TCR sequence derives from a human donor with ulcerative colitis or Crohn's disease, or a healthy co-twin of an affected twin (not recorded which). This chain links TRBV29-1 with TRBJ2-7; checking the TCRdb D call of TRBD2 is not possible without DNA. Sequencing was performed on blood. This CDR3 is CSVAGTSGYEQYF.